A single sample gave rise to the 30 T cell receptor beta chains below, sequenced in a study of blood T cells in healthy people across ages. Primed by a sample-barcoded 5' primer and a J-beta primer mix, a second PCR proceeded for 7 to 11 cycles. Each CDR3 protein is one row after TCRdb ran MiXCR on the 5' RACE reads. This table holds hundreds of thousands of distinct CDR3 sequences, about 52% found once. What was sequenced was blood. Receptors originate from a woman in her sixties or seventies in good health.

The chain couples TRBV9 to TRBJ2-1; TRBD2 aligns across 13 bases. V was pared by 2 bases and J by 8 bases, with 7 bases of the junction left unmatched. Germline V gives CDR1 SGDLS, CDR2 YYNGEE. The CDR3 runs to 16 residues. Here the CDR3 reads CASSVPGTSGKHEQFF. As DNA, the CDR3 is TGTGCCAGCAGCGTTCCCGGGACTAGCGGGAAGCATGAGCAGTTCTTC. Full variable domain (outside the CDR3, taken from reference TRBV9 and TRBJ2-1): DSGVTQTPKHLITATGQRVTLRCSPRSGDLSVYWYQQSLDQGLQFLIQYYNGEERAKGNILERFSAQQFPDLHSELNLSSLELGDSALYFCASSVPGTSGKHEQFFGPGTRLTVL.

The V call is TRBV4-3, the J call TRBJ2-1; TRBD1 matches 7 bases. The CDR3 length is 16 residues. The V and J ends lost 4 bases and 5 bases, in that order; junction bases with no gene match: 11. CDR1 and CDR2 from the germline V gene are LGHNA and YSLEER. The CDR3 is CASSRTHGTEDNEQFF. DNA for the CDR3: TGCGCCAGCAGCCGTACCCACGGGACAGAAGACAATGAGCAGTTCTTC.

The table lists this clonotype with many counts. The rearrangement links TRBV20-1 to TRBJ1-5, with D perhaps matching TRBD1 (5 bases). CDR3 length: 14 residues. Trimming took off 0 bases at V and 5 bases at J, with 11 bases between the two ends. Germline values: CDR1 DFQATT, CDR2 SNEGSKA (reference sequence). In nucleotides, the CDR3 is TGCAGTGCTAGAGATCGTAGGGGATATCAGCCCCAGCATTTT. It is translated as CSARDRRGYQPQHF.

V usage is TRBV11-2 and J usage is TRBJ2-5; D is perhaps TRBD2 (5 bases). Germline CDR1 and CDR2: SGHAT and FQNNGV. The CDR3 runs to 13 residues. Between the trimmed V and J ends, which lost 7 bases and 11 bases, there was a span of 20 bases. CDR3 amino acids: CASTPGGSNEQYF. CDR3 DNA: TGTGCCAGCACCCCCGGTGGGAGCAATGAGCAGTACTTC.

This chain's CDR3 is CASSLRTGLSGAFF. The CDR3 bases are TGCGCCAGCAGCCTCCGGACAGGACTGAGTGGGGCTTTCTTT. The chain carries TRBV4-3 and TRBJ1-1; TRBD1 matches at 7 bases. CDR1 and CDR2 from the germline V gene are LGHNA and YSLEER. V was pared by 4 bases and J by 11 bases, with 13 bases of the junction left unmatched. The CDR3 sequence is 14 residues long.

CDR3 loop: CAISEGSRSYEQYF. CDR3 DNA: TGTGCCATCAGTGAAGGGTCCAGATCCTACGAGCAGTACTTC. The V call is TRBV10-3, the J call TRBJ2-7; D gene unclear. The CDR3 consists of 14 residues. Germline lookup yields CDR1 ENHRY and CDR2 SYGVKD. V was cut by 3 bases and J by 1 base, with 10 bases left in between.

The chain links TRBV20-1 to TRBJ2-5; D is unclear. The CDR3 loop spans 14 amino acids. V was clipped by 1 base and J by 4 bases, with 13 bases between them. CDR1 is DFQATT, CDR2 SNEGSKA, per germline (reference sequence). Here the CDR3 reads CSARAATVRETQYF. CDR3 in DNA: TGCAGTGCTAGAGCGGCAACCGTTCGAGAGACCCAGTACTTC.

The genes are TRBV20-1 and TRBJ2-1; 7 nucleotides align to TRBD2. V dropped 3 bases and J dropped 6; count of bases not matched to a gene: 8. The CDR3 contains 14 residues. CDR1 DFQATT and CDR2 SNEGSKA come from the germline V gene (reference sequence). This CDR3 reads CSARETSIPNEQFF. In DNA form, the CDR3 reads TGCAGTGCTAGGGAGACTAGCATTCCCAATGAGCAGTTCTTC.

The CDR3 loop reads CSAAPRGASTNEKLFF. The CDR3, as DNA: TGCAGTGCTGCACCGAGGGGAGCCTCAACTAATGAAAAACTGTTTTTT. The chain joins TRBV20-1 to TRBJ1-4; a possible D gene is TRBD1 (5 bases). V was shortened by 5 bases and J by 0 bases, with 16 bases between the two germline ends. The CDR3 spans 16 residues. Germline assignment: CDR1 DFQATT and CDR2 SNEGSKA (reference sequence).

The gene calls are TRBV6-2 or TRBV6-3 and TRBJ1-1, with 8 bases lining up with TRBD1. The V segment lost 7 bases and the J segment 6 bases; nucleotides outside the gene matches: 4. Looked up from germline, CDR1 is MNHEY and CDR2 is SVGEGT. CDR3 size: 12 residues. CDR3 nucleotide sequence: TGTGCCAGCACCCGGACAGGGTCTGAAGCTTTCTTT. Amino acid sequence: CASTRTGSEAFF.

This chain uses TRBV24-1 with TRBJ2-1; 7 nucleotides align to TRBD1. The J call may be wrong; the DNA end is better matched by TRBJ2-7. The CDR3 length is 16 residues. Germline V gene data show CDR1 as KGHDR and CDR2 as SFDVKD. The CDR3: CATSDSPRTGLNEQYF. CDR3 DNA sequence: TGTGCCACCAGTGATTCCCCTCGGACAGGACTCAATGAGCAGTACTTC.

This CDR3 reads CASSPMRGDGYTF. The CDR3 DNA is TGTGCCAGCTCACCAATGAGAGGGGATGGCTACACCTTC. The chain carries TRBV18 and TRBJ1-2; D is possibly TRBD1 (5 bases). The CDR3 spans 13 residues. V lost 2 bases and J lost 6, with 10 bases in between. Germline-derived CDR1 and CDR2 are KGHSH and LQKENI.

The chain's CDR3 is CASSQESGGYNEQFF. CDR3 in DNA: TGTGCCAGCAGCCAAGAGTCAGGGGGCTACAATGAGCAGTTCTTC. The chain has TRBV3-1 and TRBJ2-1, with TRBD1 matching over 7 bases. Trimming at V came to 0 bases and at J to 3 bases, leaving 2 bases not matched to a gene. The CDR3 extends over 15 amino acids. The germline V gene encodes CDR1 LGHDT and CDR2 YNNKEL (reference sequence).

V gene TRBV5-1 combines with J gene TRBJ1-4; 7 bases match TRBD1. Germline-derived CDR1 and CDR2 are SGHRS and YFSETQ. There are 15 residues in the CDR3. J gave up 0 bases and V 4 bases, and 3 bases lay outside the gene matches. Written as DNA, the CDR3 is TGCGCCAGCAGCACGGGACAGCCAACTAATGAAAAACTGTTTTTT. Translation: CASSTGQPTNEKLFF.

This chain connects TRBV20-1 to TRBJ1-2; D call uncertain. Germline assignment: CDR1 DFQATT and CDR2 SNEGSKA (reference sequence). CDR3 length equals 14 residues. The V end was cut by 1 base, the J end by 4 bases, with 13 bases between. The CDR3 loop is CSARVTREPYGYTF. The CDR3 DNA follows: TGCAGTGCTAGAGTCACCCGTGAACCCTATGGCTACACCTTC.

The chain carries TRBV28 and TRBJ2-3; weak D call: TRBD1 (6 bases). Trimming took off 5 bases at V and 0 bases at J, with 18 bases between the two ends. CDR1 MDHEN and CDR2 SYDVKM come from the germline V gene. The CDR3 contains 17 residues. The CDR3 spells CASSLGQHLTSTDTQYF. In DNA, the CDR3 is TGTGCCAGCAGTCTAGGACAGCACCTTACTAGCACAGATACGCAGTATTTT.

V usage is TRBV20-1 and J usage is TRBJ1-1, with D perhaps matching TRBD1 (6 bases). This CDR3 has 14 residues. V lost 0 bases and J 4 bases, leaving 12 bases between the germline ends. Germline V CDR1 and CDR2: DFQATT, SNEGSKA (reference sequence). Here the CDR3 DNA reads TGCAGTGCTAGAGATACTCCGGGGGCCACTGAAGCTTTCTTT. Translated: CSARDTPGATEAFF.

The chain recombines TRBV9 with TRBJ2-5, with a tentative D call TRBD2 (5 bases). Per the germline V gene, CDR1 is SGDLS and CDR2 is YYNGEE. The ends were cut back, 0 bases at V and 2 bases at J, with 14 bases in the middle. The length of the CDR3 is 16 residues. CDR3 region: CASSVAEGLRQETQYF. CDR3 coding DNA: TGTGCCAGCAGCGTAGCAGAGGGTTTGAGACAAGAGACCCAGTACTTC.

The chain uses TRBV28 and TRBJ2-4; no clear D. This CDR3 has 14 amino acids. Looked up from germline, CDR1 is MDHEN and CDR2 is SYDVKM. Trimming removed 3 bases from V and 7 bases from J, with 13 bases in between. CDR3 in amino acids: CASSFTAKRNIQYF. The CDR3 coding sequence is TGTGCCAGCAGTTTCACGGCAAAACGGAACATTCAGTACTTC.

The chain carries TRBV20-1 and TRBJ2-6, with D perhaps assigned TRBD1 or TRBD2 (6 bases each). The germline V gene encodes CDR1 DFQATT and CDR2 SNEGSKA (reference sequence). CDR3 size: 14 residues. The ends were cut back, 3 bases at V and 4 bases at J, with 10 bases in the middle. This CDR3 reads CSASGGLGANVLTF. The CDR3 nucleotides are TGCAGTGCTAGTGGGGGGCTCGGGGCCAACGTCCTGACTTTC.

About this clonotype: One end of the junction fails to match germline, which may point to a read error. CDR3 in amino acids: CTSSRTGEAFF. The CDR3 DNA reads TGTACCAGCAGCCGGACTGGTGAAGCTTTCTTT. The V gene is TRBV12-3 or TRBV12-4, the J gene TRBJ1-1; D is unresolved. The CDR3 consists of 11 residues.

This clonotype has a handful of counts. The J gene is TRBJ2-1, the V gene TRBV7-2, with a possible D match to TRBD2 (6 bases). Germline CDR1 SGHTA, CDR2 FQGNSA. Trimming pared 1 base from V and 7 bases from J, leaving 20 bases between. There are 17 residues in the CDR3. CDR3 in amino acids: CASSLGLGRSEGNEQFF. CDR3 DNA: TGTGCCAGCAGCTTAGGTTTAGGGCGGTCGGAGGGGAATGAGCAGTTCTTC.

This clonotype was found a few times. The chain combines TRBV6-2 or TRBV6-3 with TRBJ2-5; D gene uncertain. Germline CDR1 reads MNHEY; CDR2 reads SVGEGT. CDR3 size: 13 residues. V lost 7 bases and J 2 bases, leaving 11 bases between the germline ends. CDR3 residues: CASTSSDQETQYF. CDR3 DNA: TGTGCCAGCACGTCCTCAGATCAAGAGACCCAGTACTTC.

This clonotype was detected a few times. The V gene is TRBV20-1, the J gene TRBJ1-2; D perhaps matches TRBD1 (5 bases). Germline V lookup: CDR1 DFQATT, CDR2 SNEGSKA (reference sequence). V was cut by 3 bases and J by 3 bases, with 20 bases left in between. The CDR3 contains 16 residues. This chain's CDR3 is CSASRPGGGSDYGYTF. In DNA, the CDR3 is TGCAGTGCTAGTAGGCCCGGGGGGGGATCCGACTATGGCTACACCTTC.

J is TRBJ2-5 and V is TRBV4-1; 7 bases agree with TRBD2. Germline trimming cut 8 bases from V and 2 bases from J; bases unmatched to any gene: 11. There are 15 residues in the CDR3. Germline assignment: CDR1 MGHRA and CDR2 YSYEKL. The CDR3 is CASRGEGPGQETQYF. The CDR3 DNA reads TGCGCCAGCCGTGGGGAGGGGCCAGGGCAAGAGACCCAGTACTTC.

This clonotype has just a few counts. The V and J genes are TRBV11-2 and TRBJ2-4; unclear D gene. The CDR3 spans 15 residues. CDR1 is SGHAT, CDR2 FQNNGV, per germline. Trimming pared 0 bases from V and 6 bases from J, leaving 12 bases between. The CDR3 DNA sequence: TGTGCCAGCAGCTTAGATGCCCGGTCTTCAAACATTCAGTACTTC. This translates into CASSLDARSSNIQYF.

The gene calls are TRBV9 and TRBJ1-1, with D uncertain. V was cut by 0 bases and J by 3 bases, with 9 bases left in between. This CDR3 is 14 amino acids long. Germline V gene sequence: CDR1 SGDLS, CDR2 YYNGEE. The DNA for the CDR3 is TGTGCCAGCAGCGTAGACTGGGCGGACACTGAAGCTTTCTTT. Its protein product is CASSVDWADTEAFF.

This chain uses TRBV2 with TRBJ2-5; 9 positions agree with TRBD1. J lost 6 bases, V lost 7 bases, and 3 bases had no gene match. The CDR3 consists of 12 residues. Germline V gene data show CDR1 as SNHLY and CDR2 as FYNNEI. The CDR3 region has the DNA TGTGCCAGCATGGGACAGGGAAAGACCCAGTACTTC. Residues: CASMGQGKTQYF.

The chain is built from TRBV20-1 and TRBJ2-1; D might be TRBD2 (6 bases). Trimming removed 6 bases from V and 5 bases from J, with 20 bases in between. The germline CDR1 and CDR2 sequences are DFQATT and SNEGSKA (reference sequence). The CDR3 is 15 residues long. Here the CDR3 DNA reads TGCAGTGCCGTAGCGGCCCGAAGACAAAACAATGAGCAGTTCTTC. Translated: CSAVAARRQNNEQFF.

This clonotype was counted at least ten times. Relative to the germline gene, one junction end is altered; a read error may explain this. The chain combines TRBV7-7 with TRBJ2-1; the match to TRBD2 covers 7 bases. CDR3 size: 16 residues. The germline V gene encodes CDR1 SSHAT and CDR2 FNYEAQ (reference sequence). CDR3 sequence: CASSLGVGDYQSPQFF. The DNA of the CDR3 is TGTGCTAGCAGCTTAGGAGTCGGGGACTACCAATCGCCGCAGTTCTTC.